This entry lists 16 T cell receptor beta chains sequenced from one sample in a study of vaccination effects on CD4 cells after COVID-19. Clones were read by immunoSEQ multiplex PCR, and TCRdb kept only the in-frame ones, dropping some. Among some 60,000 clones, around 73% were seen once, and the ten largest hold 4.3%. These receptors' targets are unknown. With roughly 10 days of culture completed, CD4+ T cells were isolated. Participants were vaccinated with two doses of either the BNT162b2 or mRNA-1273 vaccine. The sequencing here drew on CD4+ T cells from PBMCs cultured without peptide, taken after COVID-19 vaccination. These receptors were taken from a human donor who received a COVID-19 vaccine.

This clone was counted only a few times. This sequence joins TRBV6-6 and TRBJ1-1; D remains ambiguous. CDR1 MNHNY and CDR2 SVGAGI come from the germline V gene (reference sequence). The CDR3 runs to 14 residues. The V end was cut by 3 bases, the J end by 2 bases, with 10 bases between. The CDR3 protein is CASSYLGGNTEAFF. CDR3 nucleotides: TGTGCCAGCAGTTATTTGGGCGGAAACACTGAAGCTTTCTTT.

This sequence joins TRBV2 and TRBJ1-2, with D perhaps matching TRBD1 (5 bases). V dropped 7 bases and J dropped 8 bases, with 29 bases sitting between them. Germline loops: CDR1 SNHLY, CDR2 FYNNEI. The CDR3 is 17 amino acids. The CDR3 region is CASTSRGGPSLQGGYTF. In DNA, the CDR3 is TGTGCCAGCACCTCAAGGGGCGGCCCCTCCTTGCAAGGGGGCTACACCTTC.

This sequence joins TRBV2 and TRBJ1-1; D unresolved. This CDR3 has 12 residues. Germline CDR1 reads SNHLY; CDR2 reads FYNNEI. V lost 1 base and J 5 bases, leaving 5 bases between the germline ends. The DNA for the CDR3 is TGTGCCAGCAGTGAAGGGAGAACTGAAGCTTTCTTT. As protein: CASSEGRTEAFF.

The gene calls are TRBV30 and TRBJ2-3, with 16 bases identical to TRBD2. Germline V gene data show CDR1 as GTSNPN and CDR2 as SVGIG (reference sequence). The ends lost 2 bases at V and 6 bases at J; junction bases unmatched: 5. The CDR3 covers 16 residues. The chain's CDR3 is CAWSLGLAGGLDTQYF. In DNA, the CDR3 is TGTGCCTGGAGTCTGGGACTAGCGGGAGGGTTGGATACGCAGTATTTT.

This clone was observed a handful of times. This rearrangement joins TRBV4-1 to TRBJ2-3; no reliable D call. Trimming cost V 0 bases and J 4 bases, with 14 bases left between them. The CDR3 is 16 amino acids. The germline V gene has CDR1 MGHRA and CDR2 YSYEKL. The DNA for the CDR3 is TGCGCCAGCAGCCAAGACGGCCGCAGTGGGGCAGATACGCAGTATTTT. Residues: CASSQDGRSGADTQYF.

The chain is built from TRBV6-2 or TRBV6-3 and TRBJ1-5; D is uncertain. The V and J ends lost 2 bases and 6 bases respectively, with 17 bases between them. The CDR3 has 16 residues. Germline values: CDR1 MNHEY, CDR2 SVGEGT. DNA for the CDR3: TGTGCCAGCAGTTACGGGGTTGATGTGCGTGGTCAGCCCCAGCATTTT. This codes for CASSYGVDVRGQPQHF.

The chain is built from TRBV5-4 and TRBJ1-4; D unclear. The V gene's germline CDR1 is SGHNT and CDR2 YYREEE (reference sequence). The CDR3 has 14 residues. Trimming pared 1 base from V and 8 bases from J, leaving 12 bases between. The CDR3 region is CASSLKGGKEKLFF. The CDR3 coding sequence is TGTGCCAGCAGCTTGAAGGGCGGAAAGGAAAAACTGTTTTTT.

The chain links TRBV16 to TRBJ1-2; 7 bases fit TRBD1. V shed 5 bases and J 2 bases; nucleotides not matched to a gene: 2. This CDR3 has 13 amino acids. The germline V gene encodes CDR1 KGHSY and CDR2 FQNENV. The CDR3: CASSLTGNYGYTF. CDR3 DNA sequence: TGTGCCAGCAGCTTGACAGGGAACTATGGCTACACCTTC.

J is TRBJ1-2 and V is TRBV5-6; D unclear. Germline CDR1 SGHDT, CDR2 YYEEEE. Trimming pared 4 bases from V and 8 bases from J, leaving 12 bases between. The CDR3 runs to 12 residues. The CDR3 DNA follows: TGTGCCAGCAGCCAAGGAAGCGAGGGCTACACCTTC. Protein product: CASSQGSEGYTF.

This clone showed up just once. The chain recombines TRBV2 with TRBJ2-7; D is unclear. CDR1 and CDR2 from the germline V gene are SNHLY and FYNNEI. The CDR3 is 12 residues long. V lost 3 bases and J 3 bases, leaving 6 bases between the germline ends. In DNA form, the CDR3 reads TGTGCCAGCAGTGATTCCAACTACGAGCAGTACTTC. Protein product: CASSDSNYEQYF.

The chain recombines TRBV3-1 (or the pseudogene TRBV3-2) with TRBJ2-7, with 11 bases identical to TRBD1. Germline-derived CDR1 and CDR2 are LGHDT and YNNKEL (reference sequence). The junction had 10 bases not matched to a gene; V was cut back by 4 bases and J by 5 bases. This CDR3 region has 16 residues. CDR3 nucleotides: TGTGCCAGCAGCCCTGGGACAGGGGGAGTCGGGAACGAGCAGTACTTC. Encoded protein: CASSPGTGGVGNEQYF.

The table lists this clone with a count of one. This chain links TRBV10-3 with TRBJ2-1; 8 bases are a match to TRBD2. The CDR3 sequence is 14 residues long. The ends lost 3 bases at V and 6 bases at J; junction bases unmatched: 4. Germline loops: CDR1 ENHRY, CDR2 SYGVKD. The CDR3 nucleotides read TGTGCCATCAGTGACGGGACTAGATCCAATGAGCAGTTCTTC. As protein: CAISDGTRSNEQFF.

The chain combines TRBV5-6 with TRBJ1-2; D is possibly TRBD1 (5 bases). The germline V gene encodes CDR1 SGHDT and CDR2 YYEEEE. The CDR3 sequence is 15 residues long. Between the trimmed V and J ends, which lost 0 bases and 0 bases, there was a span of 9 bases. CDR3 sequence reads: CASSLEGRANYGYTF. The CDR3 nucleotides read TGTGCCAGCAGCTTGGAGGGCAGGGCTAACTATGGCTACACCTTC.

The V gene is TRBV4-1, the J gene TRBJ2-7, with D unclear. Germline V gene lookup returns CDR1 MGHRA and CDR2 YSYEKL. CDR3 length: 13 amino acids. Trimming shortened V by 1 base and J by 7 bases, and 11 bases separated the two germline ends. The CDR3: CASSQAHLLEQYF. CDR3 in DNA: TGCGCCAGCAGCCAAGCCCACCTCCTGGAGCAGTACTTC.

This rearrangement joins TRBV5-1 to TRBJ1-6; 12 bases map to TRBD1. Per the germline V gene, CDR1 is SGHRS and CDR2 is YFSETQ. The CDR3 length is 17 residues. The trim removed 2 bases at V and 5 bases at J, leaving 5 bases unmatched. The CDR3 sequence: CASSFGWDRGHNSPLHF. CDR3 bases: TGCGCCAGCAGCTTTGGATGGGACAGGGGGCATAATTCACCCCTCCACTTT.

The chain recombines TRBV28 with TRBJ1-1; 8 nucleotides line up with TRBD1. The CDR3 contains 13 residues. The J segment lost 4 bases and the V segment lost 6 bases, leaving 4 bases of the junction unmatched. CDR1 is MDHEN and CDR2 is SYDVKM in the germline V gene. This CDR3 reads CASRTTGGTEAFF. CDR3 coding DNA: TGTGCCAGCAGAACCACAGGGGGCACTGAAGCTTTCTTT.